This T cell receptor (beta chain) was captured by sequencing in a study of blood T cells in healthy people across ages. Alongside a J-beta primer mix, a sample-barcoded 5' primer served in a second PCR lasting about 7 to 12 cycles. TCRdb re-analysed the 5' RACE reads in MiXCR, keeping a single row per CDR3 protein. The sample yields around 1,100,000 distinct CDR3 sequences, more than 30% seen once. Trimming removed 2 bases from V and 2 bases from J, with 5 bases in between. Germline V gene sequence: CDR1 SGHDT, CDR2 YYEEEE. The CDR3 sequence is 12 residues long. The source is a young man in good health. The sample consisted of blood. The chain is built from TRBV5-6 and TRBJ2-7; D gene unclear. The DNA of the CDR3 is TGTGCCAGCAGCTTTGCAGCCTACGAGCAGTACTTC. Amino acids: CASSFAAYEQYF. The complete variable domain, with remaining parts taken from reference TRBV5-6 and TRBJ2-7, reads DAGVTQSPTHLIKTRGQQVTLRCSPKSGHDTVSWYQQALGQGPQFIFQYYEEEERQRGNFPDRFSGHQFPNYSSELNVNALLLGDSALYLCASSFAAYEQYFGPGTRLTVT.